This is a list of T cell receptor beta chains from one sample in a study of vaccination and CD4 T cells after COVID-19. Their antigens remain unidentified. From the PCR reads, TCRdb called clonotypes with MiXCR, one entry per CDR3 protein. The sample consists of 9,100 or so distinct CDR3 sequences, approximately 51% of them appearing once. The specimen sequenced was CD4+ T cells from blood, cultured in vitro. All receptors derive from a human donor who had recovered from COVID-19. Each CDR3 is given with its conserved first and last residue. A D gene is named only where the DNA matches it firmly. For some rows the clone size is stated as once, few or many, or as a class when expanded; others skip it.

abundance	j_gene	d_gene	v_gene	CDR3nt	CDR3aa
NA	TRBJ1-1	TRBD1	TRBV2	TGTGCCAGCAGTGTACAGGGGAGGGGCACTGAAGCTTTCTTT	CASSVQGRGTEAFF
NA	TRBJ2-1	NA	TRBV11-3	TGTGCCAGCAGCTGGCTTGGGGTCATAAATGAGCAGTTCTTC	CASSWLGVINEQFF
NA	TRBJ1-2	NA	TRBV15	TGTGCCACCAGCAGAGGGACAGCCCTGGAAGGCTACACCTTC	CATSRGTALEGYTF
NA	TRBJ2-7	TRBD1	TRBV7-9	TGTGCCAGCAGCCCCACTCGACAGGGGGCTGTGGAGTACTTC	CASSPTRQGAVEYF
few	TRBJ2-5	TRBD2	TRBV20-1	TGCAGTGCTAACCCACTAGCGCGAGAGACCCAGTACTTC	CSANPLARETQYF
NA	TRBJ2-7	NA	TRBV21-1	TGTGCCAGCAGCAAGGGGACTGAGACCTACGAGCAGTACTTC	CASSKGTETYEQYF
NA	TRBJ2-1	TRBD2	TRBV20-1	TGCAGTGCTAGGACAGCGGGAGGGGCATCCTACAATGAGCAGTTCTTC	CSARTAGGASYNEQFF
NA	TRBJ1-2	NA	TRBV20-1	TGCAGTGCTAGTATAGAGGGTGGCTACACCTTC	CSASIEGGYTF
NA	TRBJ2-3	TRBD2	TRBV5-4	TGTGCCAGCAGCCGGTGGGCTAGCGGATCCACAGATACGCAGTATTTT	CASSRWASGSTDTQYF
hyperexpanded	TRBJ1-2	TRBD1	TRBV27	TGTGCCAGCAGTTCATCGGGACAGGGGGAAAGGGGCTATGGCTACACCTTC	CASSSSGQGERGYGYTF